The 7 T cell receptor beta chains listed next were all sequenced from one sample in a study of cytomegalovirus exposure and HLA in healthy donors. 60 Vbeta and 13 Jbeta primers were used in PCR. Sequencing was performed with immunoSEQ multiplex PCR; in TCRdb, only in-frame clones are kept and a portion is missing. Of roughly 160,000 clones in the sample, around 85% are singletons; the top ten hold about 0.9%. Sequencing input: PBMCs. These receptors were collected from a woman aged 25 to 45 in good health and CMV-seronegative.

This clone was observed a single time. The chain recombines TRBV28 with TRBJ2-7, with a weak D call TRBD2 (5 bases). Germline CDR1 MDHEN, CDR2 SYDVKM. V lost 6 bases and J lost 3, with 12 bases in between. The CDR3 extends over 13 amino acids. The CDR3 protein is CASRVNSGYEQYF. In DNA, the CDR3 is TGTGCCAGCAGGGTGAACAGCGGCTACGAGCAGTACTTC.

The chain employs TRBV4-1 and TRBJ2-5, with 13 bases fitting TRBD2. Germline assignment: CDR1 MGHRA and CDR2 YSYEKL. This CDR3 contains 16 residues. The ends lost 4 bases at V and 5 bases at J; junction bases unmatched: 7. CDR3 in amino acids: CASSPRLAGGGETQYF. The CDR3 DNA follows: TGCGCCAGCAGCCCGAGACTAGCGGGAGGAGGGGAGACCCAGTACTTC.

The V call is TRBV19, the J call TRBJ1-1, with D hard to call. The germline V and J ends were trimmed by 9 bases and 1 base, with 15 bases remaining between them. Germline V gene data show CDR1 as LNHDA and CDR2 as SQIVND (reference sequence). This CDR3 has 14 amino acids. DNA of the CDR3: TGTGCCAGCGAGAGCGGGCGGGGGAACACTGAAGCTTTCTTT. It is translated as CASESGRGNTEAFF. The full variable domain, completed using reference TRBV19 and TRBJ1-1, is DGGITQSPKYLFRKEGQNVTLSCEQNLNHDAMYWYRQDPGQGLRLIYYSQIVNDFQKGDIAEGYSVSREKKESFPLTVTSAQKNPTAFYLCASESGRGNTEAFFGQGTRLTVV.

This chain joins TRBV2 and TRBJ2-5; 8 positions agree with TRBD1. The V gene end was trimmed by 4 bases and the J gene end by 3 bases; junction bases not matched to a gene: 4. This CDR3 has 14 residues. CDR1 is SNHLY and CDR2 is FYNNEI in the germline V gene. The DNA for the CDR3 is TGTGCCAGCAGTGCTCGGACAGGGAAAGAGACCCAGTACTTC. It is translated as CASSARTGKETQYF.

The V gene is TRBV11-2, the J gene TRBJ2-3; TRBD2 might be the D (5 bases). Deletions cut 3 bases from V and 0 bases from J, with 13 bases between. From germline, CDR1 is SGHAT and CDR2 FQNNGV. The CDR3 runs 16 residues. The CDR3 loop is CASSFAVRGSTDTQYF. As DNA, the CDR3 is TGTGCCAGCAGCTTCGCAGTTCGAGGGAGCACAGATACGCAGTATTTT.

The V gene is TRBV27, the J gene TRBJ2-7; 7 bases fit TRBD1. Germline loops: CDR1 MNHEY, CDR2 SMNVEV (reference sequence). V shed 5 bases, J shed 0 bases, and the junction held 7 bases outside the gene matches. This CDR3 is 15 amino acids long. CDR3 region: CASSIRGSSSYEQYF. In DNA, the CDR3 is TGTGCCAGCAGTATCAGGGGGTCTAGCTCCTACGAGCAGTACTTC.

The chain is built from TRBV7-9 and TRBJ1-2; TRBD1 might be the D (6 bases). With 5 bases removed from V and 5 bases from J, the gap between germline ends came to 18 bases. Germline CDR1 reads SEHNR; CDR2 reads FQNEAQ (reference sequence). The length of the CDR3 is 15 residues. CDR3: CASSKGGGEVYGYTF. In DNA, the CDR3 is TGTGCCAGCAGCAAAGGGGGAGGGGAGGTTTATGGCTACACCTTC.